This is a list of T cell receptor beta chains from one sample in a study of post-analysis software for immune sequencing data. TCRdb re-analysed the PCR reads in MiXCR, keeping a single row per CDR3 protein. The data show hundreds of thousands of distinct CDR3 sequences, around 53% seen once. Sample: blood. These receptors came from a girl between 5 and 17 years old with multiple sclerosis. Both conserved end residues are part of each CDR3. Fields, in order: D gene, clone size, V gene, J gene, CDR3 protein, CDR3 DNA. The D gene is left open where the match is weak. Part of the rows lack a size; the others show once, few, many or a class for expanded clones.

NA	NA	TRBV29-1	TRBJ2-3	CSVRLGASTDTQYF	TGCAGCGTTAGGTTAGGGGCAAGCACAGATACGCAGTATTTT
NA	NA	TRBV10-2	TRBJ2-7	CASSVKGAYEQYF	TGCGCCAGCAGTGTTAAGGGGGCCTACGAGCAGTACTTC
TRBD1	NA	TRBV5-1	TRBJ2-1	CASSWATGNEQFF	TGCGCCAGCAGCTGGGCGACAGGGAATGAGCAGTTCTTC
TRBD2	NA	TRBV29-1	TRBJ2-5	CSVEGTSLGQETQYF	TGCAGCGTTGAGGGGACTAGCCTGGGGCAAGAGACCCAGTACTTC
NA	NA	TRBV12-5	TRBJ2-7	CASANTVEGPTYEQYF	TGTGCTAGTGCCAACACTGTTGAGGGGCCTACCTACGAGCAGTACTTC
NA	once	TRBV5-1	TRBJ2-7	CASSLVANPVAYEQYF	TGCGCCAGCAGCTTGGTAGCGAACCCTGTCGCCTACGAGCAGTACTTC
TRBD1	NA	TRBV12-3/TRBV12-4	TRBJ1-1	CASSVDRVGSTEAFF	TGTGCCAGCAGTGTCGACAGGGTAGGGTCCACTGAAGCTTTCTTT
NA	few	TRBV20-1	TRBJ2-1	CSGPGLAIGEQFF	TGCAGTGGGCCGGGCCTAGCGATCGGTGAGCAGTTCTTC
NA	NA	TRBV29-1	TRBJ2-5	CSAAPGVQETQYF	TGCAGCGCTGCCCCAGGGGTCCAAGAGACCCAGTACTTC
TRBD2	NA	TRBV4-1	TRBJ2-7	CASSQEGLLAYDQYF	TGCGCCAGCAGCCAAGAGGGACTACTAGCCTACGACCAGTACTTC
TRBD1	NA	TRBV13	TRBJ2-7	CASSSRGQGWAYEQYF	TGTGCCAGCAGCTCCCGTGGACAGGGGTGGGCCTACGAGCAGTACTTC
TRBD2	NA	TRBV9	TRBJ2-1	CASSVDSGADNEQFF	TGTGCCAGCAGCGTAGACAGCGGGGCCGACAATGAGCAGTTCTTC
NA	NA	TRBV20-1	TRBJ2-1	CSAGRLVNEQFF	TGCAGTGCCGGCCGACTAGTCAATGAGCAGTTCTTC
NA	NA	TRBV7-9	TRBJ2-6	CASSSSSGVRANVLTF	NA
TRBD2	NA	TRBV6-5	TRBJ2-3	CASSYSRGGTHTDTQYF	TGTGCCAGCAGTTACAGTCGGGGAGGGACGCACACAGATACGCAGTATTTT
TRBD2	NA	TRBV3-1	TRBJ2-1	CASSQLGGRGTYNEQFF	TGTGCCAGCAGCCAATTAGGTGGGAGGGGCACCTACAATGAGCAGTTCTTC
NA	NA	TRBV29-1	TRBJ2-4	CSVGRLLAKNIQYF	TGCAGCGTTGGACGACTACTAGCCAAAAACATTCAGTACTTC
NA	NA	TRBV6-5	TRBJ2-7	CASRRASTGSYEQYF	TGTGCCAGCAGACGCGCCTCAACAGGGAGCTACGAGCAGTACTTC
NA	few	TRBV29-1	TRBJ2-7	CSVARTMGYEQYF	TGCAGCGTCGCCAGGACCATGGGATACGAGCAGTACTTC
NA	few	TRBV6-4	TRBJ2-6	CASSDGQSNSGANVLTF	TGTGCCAGCAGTGATGGACAATCAAACTCTGGGGCCAACGTCCTGACTTTC
NA	NA	TRBV7-2	TRBJ1-1	CASSLRNRRLNTEAFF	TGTGCCAGCAGTCTAAGGAATCGACGGTTGAACACTGAAGCTTTCTTT
NA	few	TRBV29-1	TRBJ2-3	CSVAPPKDTQYF	TGCAGCGTTGCGCCACCTAAGGATACGCAGTATTTT
TRBD2	NA	TRBV3-1	TRBJ2-1	CASSRPTSGSVSEQFF	TGTGCCAGCAGCAGACCGACTAGCGGGAGTGTTTCCGAGCAGTTCTTC
NA	NA	TRBV7-3	TRBJ2-1	CASSSQGIEQFF	TGTGCCAGCAGCTCCCAGGGAATTGAGCAGTTCTTC
TRBD1	NA	TRBV5-1	TRBJ1-1	CASRSSTGLTAFF	TGCGCCAGCAGATCTTCGACAGGGCTGACAGCTTTCTTT
NA	once	TRBV6-1	TRBJ1-1	CASSEKYYMNTEAFF	TGTGCCAGCAGTGAAAAGTATTACATGAACACTGAAGCTTTCTTT
NA	NA	TRBV27	TRBJ2-5	CASSPLAGTGETQYF	TGTGCCAGCAGTCCATTGGCGGGGACCGGGGAGACCCAGTACTTC
NA	few	TRBV3-1	TRBJ2-7	CASSRTIRDSGDEQYF	TGTGCCAGCAGCCGAACCATCCGGGACTCCGGGGACGAGCAGTACTTC
TRBD1	few	TRBV7-8	TRBJ2-7	CASSRPGTGRGPEQYF	TGTGCCAGCAGCCGTCCCGGGACAGGGCGGGGACCCGAGCAGTACTTC
TRBD1	few	TRBV12-3/TRBV12-4	TRBJ2-7	CASSLALTGGEQYF	TGTGCCAGCAGTTTAGCTCTAACAGGGGGCGAGCAGTACTTC
TRBD2	NA	TRBV29-1	TRBJ2-1	CSAGAGDTYNEQFF	TGCAGCGCAGGAGCGGGGGATACCTACAATGAGCAGTTCTTC
NA	few	TRBV20-1	TRBJ2-4	CSAIRTQGGFQYF	TGCAGTGCTATTCGTACACAAGGAGGGTTTCAGTACTTC
TRBD1	few	TRBV29-1	TRBJ2-7	CSVDLAGGEQYF	TGCAGCGTTGATTTGGCAGGGGGAGAGCAGTACTTC
NA	few	TRBV7-8	TRBJ2-7	CASSLLEEYYEQYF	TGTGCCAGCAGCCTTCTCGAGGAATACTACGAGCAGTACTTC
NA	NA	TRBV3-1	TRBJ2-7	CAGSTTRPYEQYF	TGTGCCGGCTCGACGACTAGGCCATACGAGCAGTACTTC
NA	few	TRBV29-1	TRBJ1-2	CSVAAGDYGYTF	TGCAGCGTAGCCGCGGGAGACTATGGCTACACCTTC
NA	NA	TRBV29-1	TRBJ2-2	CSAGGRTNTGELFF	TGCAGCGCCGGAGGCAGGACGAACACCGGGGAGCTGTTTTTT
NA	few	TRBV6-5	TRBJ2-1	CASSWRGSNEQFF	TGTGCCAGCAGTTGGAGAGGGTCCAATGAGCAGTTCTTC
NA	few	TRBV6-1	TRBJ2-3	CASRGFDNTQYF	TGTGCCAGCAGAGGTTTTGACAATACGCAGTATTTT
TRBD2	NA	TRBV14	TRBJ2-3	CASSQGAGVRTDTQYF	TGTGCCAGCAGCCAAGGAGCGGGAGTGCGTACAGATACGCAGTATTTT
NA	NA	TRBV10-2	TRBJ2-7	CASSGDTSYEQYF	TGCGCCAGCAGTGGAGATACCTCCTACGAGCAGTACTTC